The 7 T cell receptor beta chains below all came from one sample that was sequenced in a study of shared clonotypes between healthy human individuals. The naive CD8 fraction comprised CD45RO-negative cells positively selected for CCR7 and excluded terminally differentiated effector memory CD45RA+ cells. This table comes from immunoSEQ multiplex PCR, and its TCRdb copy is limited to in-frame clones, with some not included. The profile covers roughly 590,000 clones, with about 95% appearing a single time and roughly 0.1% taken by the ten largest. Sequenced input: naive CD8+ T cells sorted from blood. The source of these receptors is a woman in her 30s in good health.

This chain links TRBV14 with TRBJ2-1; D possibly corresponds to TRBD2 (6 bases). Germline V gene lookup returns CDR1 SGHDN and CDR2 FVKESK. CDR3 size: 15 residues. V was pared by 1 base and J by 3 bases, with 10 bases between. CDR3 residues: CASSQVGGYYNEQFF. CDR3 DNA: TGTGCCAGCAGCCAAGTCGGGGGTTACTACAATGAGCAGTTCTTC.

This clone appeared a single time. The rearrangement joins TRBV11-2 to TRBJ2-1; 9 positions match TRBD2. The germline V gene encodes CDR1 SGHAT and CDR2 FQNNGV. The CDR3 contains 15 residues. Losses at the gene ends were 5 bases for V and 6 bases for J; bases not matched to a gene: 8. The CDR3 sequence is CASSEGASGTNEQFF. CDR3 DNA: TGTGCCAGCAGCGAAGGGGCTAGCGGGACCAATGAGCAGTTCTTC.

The chain is built from TRBV28 and TRBJ1-1; a possible D gene is TRBD1 (5 bases). The CDR3 is 16 residues long. Trimming pared 3 bases from V and 3 bases from J, leaving 17 bases between. CDR1 and CDR2 (germline): MDHEN, SYDVKM. The CDR3 DNA sequence: TGTGCCAGCAGTTTTTCACCGGGGGGGGTTGACACTGAAGCTTTCTTT. It yields the protein CASSFSPGGVDTEAFF.

The chain joins TRBV5-1 to TRBJ2-7; a possible D gene is TRBD2 (6 bases). V gave up 4 bases and J gave up 4 bases, with 27 bases separating them. Germline V gene data show CDR1 as SGHRS and CDR2 as YFSETQ. The CDR3 is 18 amino acids. CDR3: CASSPGPFLGGTEYEQYF. For the CDR3, the DNA is TGCGCCAGCAGCCCAGGGCCTTTTTTAGGAGGGACGGAATACGAGCAGTACTTC.

CDR3 loop: CSVADPGGNYEQYF. The CDR3 DNA reads TGCAGCGTTGCAGATCCAGGGGGTAACTACGAGCAGTACTTC. J is TRBJ2-7 and V is TRBV29-1; 7 nucleotides match TRBD1. Germline trimming cut 4 bases from V and 3 bases from J; bases unmatched to any gene: 9. The CDR3 covers 14 residues. The germline V gene encodes CDR1 SQVTM and CDR2 ANQGSEA.

The chain couples TRBV7-9 to TRBJ2-7; 7 bases match TRBD2. The trim removed 5 bases at V and 5 bases at J, leaving 6 bases unmatched. This CDR3 is 13 amino acids long. The germline V gene encodes CDR1 SEHNR and CDR2 FQNEAQ (reference sequence). The CDR3 is CASSPTSRHEQYF. The CDR3 region has the DNA TGTGCCAGCAGCCCGACTAGCAGGCACGAGCAGTACTTC.

The V call is TRBV7-9, the J call TRBJ2-7; D is possibly TRBD1 (5 bases). Trimming stripped 6 bases from V and 4 bases from J, with 13 bases between. Germline V CDR1 and CDR2: SEHNR, FQNEAQ (reference sequence). The CDR3 contains 13 residues. The CDR3 nucleotides are TGTGCCAGCAGTCCGACAGCTACTTACGAGCAGTACTTC. Amino acids: CASSPTATYEQYF.